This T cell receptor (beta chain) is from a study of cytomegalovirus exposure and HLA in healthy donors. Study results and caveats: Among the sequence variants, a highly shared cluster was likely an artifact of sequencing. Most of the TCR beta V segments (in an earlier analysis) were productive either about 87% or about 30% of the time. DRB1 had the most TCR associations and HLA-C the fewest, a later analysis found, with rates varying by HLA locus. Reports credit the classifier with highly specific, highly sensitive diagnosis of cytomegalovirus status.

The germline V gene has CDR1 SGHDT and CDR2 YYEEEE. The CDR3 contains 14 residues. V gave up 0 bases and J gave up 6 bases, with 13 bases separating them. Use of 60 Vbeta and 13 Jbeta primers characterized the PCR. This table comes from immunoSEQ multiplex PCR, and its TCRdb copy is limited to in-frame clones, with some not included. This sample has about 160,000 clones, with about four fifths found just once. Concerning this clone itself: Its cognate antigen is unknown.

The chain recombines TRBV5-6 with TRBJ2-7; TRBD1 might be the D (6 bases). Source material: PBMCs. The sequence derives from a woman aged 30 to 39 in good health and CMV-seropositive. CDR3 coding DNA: TGTGCCAGCAGCTTGGACAGGGTGATATTCGAGCAGTACTTC. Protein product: CASSLDRVIFEQYF.